The next 25 T cell receptor beta chains were all read from a single sample in a study of identical twins (dated by TCRdb to about 2016). To prepare the library, 5' RACE was applied. The instrument given in TCRdb is Illumina HiSeq 2000. TCRdb redid the processing of the public reads, applying fastp at Q25 and MiXCR, and retained in-frame beta chains. Entries that share a CDR3 protein sequence are merged under the most common genes and DNA. The sample records hundreds of thousands of distinct CDR3 sequences, approximately 24% of which are singletons. Roughly 3% of the sample belongs to the ten largest clones. The sample also formed part of further work on T cells expressing NK-cell markers.

Specimen: CD4+ T cells sorted from blood. The origin of the receptors is a woman in her late teens or twenties in good health.

This chain connects TRBV12-3 or TRBV12-4 to TRBJ2-5; 10 positions agree with TRBD2. Trimming removed 1 base from V and 6 bases from J; junction bases left unmatched: 11. The CDR3 sequence is 17 residues long. The CDR3: CASSLGTSGIRRKTQYF. In nucleotides, the CDR3 is TGTGCCAGCAGTTTAGGAACTAGCGGGATAAGGAGAAAGACCCAGTACTTC.

The chain is built from TRBV7-9 and TRBJ1-1; D not resolved. CDR3 length: 14 residues. The germline V gene has CDR1 SEHNR and CDR2 FQNEAQ (reference sequence). V shed 1 base and J shed 3 bases, with 9 bases lying between them. The CDR3 spells CASSLGIGDTEAFF. Written as DNA, the CDR3 is TGTGCCAGCAGCTTAGGGATCGGAGACACTGAAGCTTTCTTT.

This clonotype has just a few counts. The J gene is TRBJ2-7, the V gene TRBV4-3; 7 nucleotides match TRBD2. CDR1 is LGHNA, CDR2 YSLEER, per germline. The CDR3 contains 17 residues. The ends lost 0 bases at V and 4 bases at J; junction bases unmatched: 12. In nucleotides, the CDR3 is TGCGCCAGCAGCCAAGATATCGGGGGAGGGCGCGGGTACGAGCAGTACTTC. Translated, it gives CASSQDIGGGRGYEQYF.

The V and J genes are TRBV5-1 and TRBJ2-4; D is possibly TRBD1 or TRBD2 (5 bases each). CDR1 is SGHRS, CDR2 YFSETQ, per germline. Trimming took 4 bases from V and 7 from J, leaving 15 bases between them. The CDR3 runs to 14 residues. CDR3 loop: CASSPGAEWNIQYF. As DNA, the CDR3 is TGCGCCAGCAGCCCCGGGGCGGAGTGGAACATTCAGTACTTC.

The CDR3 loop is CAISEPGQGVTEAFF. The CDR3 DNA reads TGTGCCATCAGTGAACCGGGACAGGGAGTGACTGAAGCTTTCTTT. V is TRBV10-3 and J is TRBJ1-1; 9 bases align to TRBD1. Germline V gene sequence: CDR1 ENHRY, CDR2 SYGVKD. The CDR3 runs 15 residues. Trimming took 3 bases from V and 5 from J; bases not matched to a gene: 7.

The rearrangement joins TRBV6-5 to TRBJ2-6; 9 bases are a match to TRBD1. The CDR3 extends over 17 amino acids. The germline V gene has CDR1 MNHEY and CDR2 SVGAGI. J gave up 0 bases and V 2 bases, and 2 bases lay outside the gene matches. The CDR3 here is CASSYDRGSSGANVLTF. The CDR3 nucleotides are TGTGCCAGCAGTTACGACAGGGGGAGCTCTGGGGCCAACGTCCTGACTTTC.

The rearrangement joins TRBV12-3 or TRBV12-4 to TRBJ1-1; 7 positions match TRBD1. The length of the CDR3 is 13 residues. Losses at the gene ends were 7 bases for V and 11 bases for J; bases not matched to a gene: 13. The CDR3 DNA reads TGTGCCAGCACCTGGGGGGACAGCGGGGTGGCTTTCTTT. Translation: CASTWGDSGVAFF.

This clonotype was detected only a few times. The chain employs TRBV6-5 and TRBJ2-1; D remains unclear. Germline-derived CDR1 and CDR2 are MNHEY and SVGAGI. Trimming pared 3 bases from V and 4 bases from J, leaving 10 bases between. This CDR3 region has 14 residues. This CDR3 is CASSYSRDYNEQFF. DNA for the CDR3: TGTGCCAGCAGTTATTCAAGGGATTACAATGAGCAGTTCTTC.

The J gene is TRBJ1-4, the V gene TRBV30, with D possibly being TRBD1 (6 bases). With 4 bases removed from V and 7 bases from J, the gap between germline ends came to 19 bases. CDR1 is GTSNPN, CDR2 SVGIG, per germline (reference sequence). The CDR3 totals 15 residues. The CDR3, as DNA: TGTGCCTGGACTAAACCGGGACATCGTATTGAAAAACTGTTTTTT. It is translated as CAWTKPGHRIEKLFF.

V gene TRBV5-5 combines with J gene TRBJ2-5; D might be TRBD2 (5 bases). Germline V gene lookup returns CDR1 SGHKS and CDR2 YYEKEE (reference sequence). V shed 3 bases and J shed 4 bases, with 16 bases lying between them. This CDR3 comprises 15 residues. The CDR3 here is CASSSSASTRETQYF. For the CDR3, the DNA is TGTGCCAGCAGCTCCTCCGCTAGCACCAGAGAGACCCAGTACTTC.

The rearrangement joins TRBV29-1 to TRBJ2-1; D call uncertain. Germline V gene data show CDR1 as SQVTM and CDR2 as ANQGSEA. This CDR3 is built from 14 residues. V lost 5 bases and J lost 0, with 11 bases in between. The CDR3 sequence is CSVLSSSSYNEQFF. In DNA, the CDR3 is TGCAGCGTTCTTAGCTCTAGCTCCTACAATGAGCAGTTCTTC.

V and J are TRBV30 and TRBJ2-3; 8 bases are a match to TRBD1. Trimming cost V 0 bases and J 2 bases; bases outside gene matches: 4. Per germline, CDR1 GTSNPN and CDR2 SVGIG (reference sequence). The CDR3 totals 15 residues. CDR3 DNA: TGTGCCTGGAGTGTACGTCAGGGGGCCACAGATACGCAGTATTTT. It yields the protein CAWSVRQGATDTQYF.

This chain joins TRBV19 and TRBJ2-1; 8 bases line up with TRBD2. The germline CDR1 and CDR2 sequences are LNHDA and SQIVND (reference sequence). This CDR3 has 15 residues. Trimming cost V 6 bases and J 4 bases; bases outside gene matches: 8. The CDR3 nucleotides are TGTGCCAGTAGGGGTTGGGGGACTAGGTACAATGAGCAGTTCTTC. Residues: CASRGWGTRYNEQFF.

This clonotype was counted between two and nine times. V gene TRBV9 combines with J gene TRBJ2-5; TRBD1 agrees at 7 bases. The germline gives CDR1 SGDLS, CDR2 YYNGEE. This CDR3 has 15 residues. The ends lost 0 bases at V and 5 bases at J; junction bases unmatched: 7. DNA for the CDR3: TGTGCCAGCAGCGTAGACAGGGGTACGGGCGAGACCCAGTACTTC. Its protein product is CASSVDRGTGETQYF.

This chain connects TRBV4-1 to TRBJ2-1, with a possible D match to TRBD1 (6 bases). Germline CDR1 and CDR2: MGHRA and YSYEKL. The length of the CDR3 is 17 residues. Trimming shortened V by 4 bases and J by 2 bases, and 18 bases separated the two germline ends. The CDR3 sequence: CASSLKLWTATYNEQFF. In nucleotides, the CDR3 is TGCGCCAGCAGCCTAAAGCTCTGGACAGCCACCTACAATGAGCAGTTCTTC.

The chain joins TRBV7-6 to TRBJ2-2, with D uncertain. The CDR3 has 12 residues. The germline CDR1 and CDR2 sequences are SGHVS and FNYEAQ. Trimming shortened V by 8 bases and J by 3 bases, and 7 bases separated the two germline ends. The CDR3: CASGRYTGELFF. DNA of the CDR3: TGTGCCAGCGGGCGTTACACCGGGGAGCTGTTTTTT.

This chain uses TRBV5-1 with TRBJ2-1; the D call may be TRBD1 or TRBD2 (6 bases each). The V end lost 1 base, the J end lost 4 bases, and 18 bases lay between the germline ends. Germline lookup yields CDR1 SGHRS and CDR2 YFSETQ. The CDR3 has 17 residues. Here the CDR3 DNA reads TGCGCCAGCAGCTTGATGGTTGGCAGGGGACTTTACAATGAGCAGTTCTTC. Translated: CASSLMVGRGLYNEQFF.

This clonotype was found a few times. The chain couples TRBV11-2 to TRBJ2-7; either TRBD1 or TRBD2 may fit D (5 bases each). Trimming removed 3 bases at V and 2 bases at J, with 20 bases between. This CDR3 contains 17 residues. The germline V gene has CDR1 SGHAT and CDR2 FQNNGV. CDR3 protein: CASSLRRTGTVTYEQYF. For the CDR3, the DNA is TGTGCCAGCAGCTTGAGGAGAACCGGGACGGTAACCTACGAGCAGTACTTC.

The genes are TRBV20-1 and TRBJ2-5; D is uncertain. Germline assignment: CDR1 DFQATT and CDR2 SNEGSKA (reference sequence). The germline V and J ends were trimmed by 4 bases and 1 base, with 10 bases remaining between them. The CDR3 covers 13 residues. The CDR3 sequence is CSATRTTQETQYF. The CDR3 bases are TGCAGTGCTACCCGGACGACCCAAGAGACCCAGTACTTC.

This clonotype appeared once. The chain employs TRBV6-1 and TRBJ2-7; D is unresolved. CDR3 size: 11 residues. V lost 7 bases, J lost 2 bases, and 6 bases lay in between. From germline, CDR1 is MNHNS and CDR2 SASEGT. This CDR3 is CASKETYEQYF. CDR3 sequence (DNA): TGTGCCAGCAAGGAAACCTACGAGCAGTACTTC.

The J gene is TRBJ2-1, the V gene TRBV5-1, with TRBD2 identical over 8 bases. With 3 bases clipped from V and 5 bases from J, the junction kept 7 bases outside the gene matches. CDR3 length: 15 residues. Germline loops: CDR1 SGHRS, CDR2 YFSETQ. Written as DNA, the CDR3 is TGCGCCAGCAGCTCGGGACTAGGAGGAAACAATGAGCAGTTCTTC. Its protein product is CASSSGLGGNNEQFF.

This clonotype was recorded a few times. The chain recombines TRBV20-1 with TRBJ1-1; unclear D gene. The length of the CDR3 is 15 residues. The V end was cut by 0 bases, the J end by 0 bases, with 11 bases between. Germline assignment: CDR1 DFQATT and CDR2 SNEGSKA (reference sequence). Here the CDR3 reads CSARDPGGMNTEAFF. The CDR3 region has the DNA TGCAGTGCTAGAGATCCAGGAGGGATGAACACTGAAGCTTTCTTT.

This clonotype was recorded many times. The chain links TRBV20-1 to TRBJ2-7; 8 nucleotides agree with TRBD1. Germline trimming cut 5 bases from V and 4 bases from J; bases unmatched to any gene: 10. The CDR3 length is 14 residues. The germline CDR1 and CDR2 sequences are DFQATT and SNEGSKA (reference sequence). The CDR3 DNA is TGCAGTGCTCAACCTGGGACAGGCGGGTACGAGCAGTACTTC. Translating gives CSAQPGTGGYEQYF.

The sample holds a few counts of this clonotype. This sequence joins TRBV9 and TRBJ1-6; D not certain. V shed 4 bases and J shed 10 bases, with 15 bases lying between them. The CDR3 is made up of 14 amino acids. Germline V gene sequence: CDR1 SGDLS, CDR2 YYNGEE. In nucleotides, the CDR3 is TGTGCCAGCAGCCCGAGCGGACCGGGGTCACCCCTCCACTTT. As protein: CASSPSGPGSPLHF.

The chain is built from TRBV7-9 and TRBJ2-3, with D hard to call. The CDR3 is 14 amino acids. Germline CDR1 reads SEHNR; CDR2 reads FQNEAQ (reference sequence). Trimming removed 2 bases from V and 4 bases from J, with 10 bases in between. The CDR3 loop reads CASSLMVASDTQYF. The CDR3 DNA follows: TGTGCCAGCAGCTTAATGGTAGCCTCAGATACGCAGTATTTT.